This T cell receptor (beta chain) was obtained from a study of T cell repertoires in ileal Crohn's disease. Study as a whole: Thiopurines (around 10) or anti-TNF agents (18) were given postoperatively to about half.

Eligibility required adulthood, ileal or ileocolonic Crohn's disease and indicated ileocolonic resection. Here immunoSEQ multiplex PCR was the method, and the copy in TCRdb shows in-frame clones only, minus some. Among 12,000 to 15,000 clones listed, roughly 78% were seen once. The CDR3 covers 18 residues. Germline CDR1 is LNHDA and CDR2 is SQIVND (reference sequence). Unmatched junction bases numbered 12, after V lost 7 bases and J lost 1 base. The receptor was derived from an adult with Crohn's disease. The rearrangement joins TRBV19 to TRBJ2-2; TRBD1 aligns across 10 bases. The sequencing input was ileal tissue. In nucleotides, the CDR3 is TGTGCCAGTATAAGCGGGACAGGGGTTTTCGGGAACACCGGGGAGCTGTTTTTT. As protein: CASISGTGVFGNTGELFF.